This T cell receptor beta chain was sequenced during a study of blood T cell repertoires in COVID-19. The wider study: Samples representing acute and convalescent COVID-19 were sourced from the United States, Italy and Spain.

CDR3 size: 13 residues. Germline CDR1 MNHEY, CDR2 SVGAGI. Losses at the gene ends were 6 bases for V and 11 bases for J; bases not matched to a gene: 9. Per the authors' pipeline: Counts of nucleated cells, estimated from reference gene primer amplification, were obtained. The method was immunoSEQ multiplex PCR; TCRdb's version includes in-frame clones alone and lacks a portion of them. V, J and clone size reflect that table, while D and trimming were determined from the DNA. The table shows 55,000 to 65,000 clones, with around 83% occurring only once. The origin of this receptor is a human donor in a cohort sampled during active COVID-19. Sequencing was done on a sample of peripheral blood. This chain joins TRBV6-5 and TRBJ1-1; TRBD1 matches 10 bases. The CDR3 DNA sequence: TGTGCCAGCAGCAAGGGACAGGGGCGTGGTGCTTTCTTT. Protein sequence: CASSKGQGRGAFF.